These 13 T cell receptor beta chains were all obtained from the same sample, sequenced in a study of T cells after yellow fever vaccination (dated 2019 in TCRdb). The treatment or condition label corresponds to: live attenuated yellow fever vaccine strain. Receptors were amplified or captured by 5' RACE. TCRdb lists the instrument as Illumina HiSeq 2500. TCRdb took the public reads, trimmed them with fastp at Q25, ran MiXCR for clone calling and kept in-frame beta chains. For every CDR3 protein sequence, its rows merge into one entry that carries the most common genes and DNA. This sample gives about 350,000 distinct CDR3 sequences in total; more than 9% of them show up just once. The ten top clones hold around 20% of the sample. Sequenced here: PBMCs, sampled on the day of the first yellow fever vaccination. The receptors derive from a man in his late teens or twenties who received the YFV17D yellow fever vaccine.

V and J are TRBV23-1 and TRBJ2-7; unclear D gene. TRBV23-1 carries the ORF label, with uncertain function. The CDR3 has 13 amino acids. CDR3 amino acids: CASTGLFPYEQYV. For the CDR3, the DNA is TGCGCTTCGACGGGCCTATTTCCCTACGAGCAGTACGTC.

Only a few counts were recorded for this clonotype. V gene TRBV7-2 combines with J gene TRBJ2-5, with D perhaps matching TRBD1 or TRBD2 (7 bases each). Trimming cost V 3 bases and J 7 bases, with 15 bases left between them. The V gene's germline CDR1 is SGHTA and CDR2 FQGNSA. The CDR3 length is 14 residues. This CDR3 is CASSLGRGLGTQYF. The CDR3 nucleotides are TGTGCCAGCAGCTTGGGGAGGGGGCTGGGGACCCAGTACTTC.

The CDR3 sequence is CASSPPTGVYEQYV. CDR3 DNA: TGTGCCAGCAGTCCCCCGACAGGAGTCTACGAGCAGTACGTC. The genes are TRBV28 and TRBJ2-7, with a weak D call TRBD1 (6 bases). CDR3 length: 14 residues. From germline, CDR1 is MDHEN and CDR2 SYDVKM. Deletions cut 5 bases from V and 3 bases from J, with 14 bases between.

The V gene is TRBV6-5, the J gene TRBJ1-2, with a weak D call TRBD1 (6 bases). Per the germline V gene, CDR1 is MNHEY and CDR2 is SVGAGI. Trimming took 2 bases from V and 9 from J, leaving 7 bases between them. This CDR3 is built from 11 residues. The CDR3 DNA follows: TGTGCCAGCAGTTACAGGGACAGCTACACCTTC. It encodes CASSYRDSYTF.

This rearrangement joins TRBV7-2 to TRBJ2-7; tentative D call: TRBD2 (5 bases). V lost 5 bases to trimming and J lost 2 bases, with 13 bases between them. The germline V gene encodes CDR1 SGHTA and CDR2 FQGNSA. This CDR3 spans 14 amino acids. CDR3 in amino acids: CASSPGPGAYEQYF. The CDR3 region has the DNA TGTGCCAGCAGCCCTGGCCCCGGGGCCTACGAGCAGTACTTC.

This clonotype was found once. This chain connects TRBV7-3 to TRBJ2-3; tentatively, D is TRBD1 (6 bases). The CDR3 consists of 15 residues. V was cut by 3 bases and J by 7 bases, with 17 bases left in between. Germline V lookup: CDR1 SGHTA, CDR2 FQGTGA. CDR3 amino acids: CASSFLPGAGYTQYF. In DNA form, the CDR3 reads TGTGCCAGCAGCTTCTTACCAGGGGCCGGATATACGCAGTATTTT.

In its sample, this clonotype was seen a few times. V is TRBV18 and J is TRBJ2-1; the match to TRBD1 covers 9 bases. The trim removed 3 bases at V and 5 bases at J, leaving 5 bases unmatched. Germline CDR1 reads KGHSH; CDR2 reads LQKENI. The CDR3 extends over 15 amino acids. The CDR3 loop reads CASSPGQGFHNEQFF. The CDR3, as DNA: TGTGCCAGCTCACCGGGACAGGGTTTCCACAATGAGCAGTTCTTC.

This clonotype has a handful of counts. The chain recombines TRBV14 with TRBJ1-4, with D hard to call. V dropped 4 bases and J dropped 8 bases, with 14 bases sitting between them. This CDR3 has 14 residues. CDR1 and CDR2 (germline): SGHDN, FVKESK. CDR3: CASSPSSGSEKLFF. The CDR3 region has the DNA TGTGCCAGCAGCCCCTCTAGCGGGTCGGAAAAACTGTTTTTT.

This clonotype was observed a handful of times. The chain carries TRBV18 and TRBJ2-5; tentative D call: TRBD1 (5 bases). Germline V gives CDR1 KGHSH, CDR2 LQKENI. The CDR3 loop spans 16 amino acids. V lost 3 bases and J lost 0, with 14 bases in between. For the CDR3, the DNA is TGTGCCAGCTCACCCTATAGGACACCGTACCAAGAGACCCAGTACTTC. Its translation: CASSPYRTPYQETQYF.

This chain connects TRBV3-1 to TRBJ1-1; D remains unclear. The CDR3 totals 13 residues. Germline V gene data show CDR1 as LGHDT and CDR2 as YNNKEL (reference sequence). V lost 5 bases, J lost 8 bases, and 15 bases lay in between. The CDR3 DNA is TGTGCCAGCAGCAAAAATGATCAGCTCGAAGCTTTCTTT. It translates to CASSKNDQLEAFF.

This clonotype was picked up a small number of times. The chain is built from TRBV20-1 and TRBJ2-7; D is perhaps TRBD1 (6 bases). Germline V gene data show CDR1 as DFQATT and CDR2 as SNEGSKA (reference sequence). Trimming pared 6 bases from V and 1 base from J, leaving 13 bases between. The CDR3 is 13 amino acids. Written as DNA, the CDR3 is TGCAGTGCGCGGTCACAGGGATCCTACGAGCAGTACGTC. Translating gives CSARSQGSYEQYV.

In this sample, this clonotype turned up a few times. J is TRBJ2-3 and V is TRBV9, with D possibly being TRBD1 or TRBD2 (6 bases each). The V gene's germline CDR1 is SGDLS and CDR2 YYNGEE. CDR3 length: 15 residues. The germline V and J ends were trimmed by 0 bases and 5 bases, with 13 bases remaining between them. The CDR3 coding sequence is TGTGCCAGCAGCGTAGGGGGGGCGCGTAAAGATACGCAGTATTTT. Amino acid sequence: CASSVGGARKDTQYF.

The V call is TRBV20-1, the J call TRBJ1-5; D remains unclear. The germline V gene encodes CDR1 DFQATT and CDR2 SNEGSKA (reference sequence). CDR3 length: 15 amino acids. Trimming cost V 0 bases and J 2 bases, with 11 bases left between them. The CDR3 sequence is CSARDPNSGNQPQHF. The DNA of the CDR3 is TGCAGTGCTAGAGATCCCAACAGCGGCAATCAGCCCCAGCATTTT.